This record concerns one T cell receptor (beta chain) sequence. Its target is not known. Using immunoSEQ multiplex PCR, the repertoire was profiled, and TCRdb retains in-frame clones only, with some absent. The sample consists of about 46,000 clones, approximately 86% of them appearing once. The data derive from a study of OX40 agonist ivuxolimab in advanced cancers. Study-level points and caveats: Not determined was the antigen specificity of the expanded peripheral T cells. Among patients with partial responses at 0.1-3.0 mg/kg, clonal expansion was among the lowest.

Cycle 7 day 1, cycle 4 day 1, and baseline were the timepoints at which blood was sampled. The material sequenced was CD4+ or CD8+ T cells sorted from blood, taken in a trial of the OX40 agonist ivuxolimab. The source is an adult with an advanced solid tumor such as melanoma, head and neck, liver or kidney cancer.

As DNA, the CDR3 is TGTGCCAGTAGGCTAGGACAGGGGGCTACAGATACGCAGTATTTT. Translating gives CASRLGQGATDTQYF. V is TRBV19 and J is TRBJ2-3; TRBD1 matches at 11 bases. Looked up from germline, CDR1 is LNHDA and CDR2 is SQIVND (reference sequence). J lost 3 bases, V lost 6 bases, and 5 bases had no gene match. There are 15 residues in the CDR3.